These T cell receptor beta chains were read from a single sample in a study of neurological immune-mediated disorders. TCRdb redid the calling of the 5' RACE reads with MiXCR, one entry per CDR3 protein. The repertoire holds tens of thousands of distinct CDR3 sequences, with around 10% as singletons. Material for sequencing was PBMCs. The origin of the receptors is a man aged 40-49 years in good health. Each CDR3 is given with its conserved first and last residue. Each record gives: clone size, J gene, V gene, D gene, CDR3 DNA, CDR3 protein. The D gene is left open where the match is weak. Size tells how often a clone was seen (once, few, many) or the class of an expanded clone, and some rows leave it out.

abundance: medium-sized
j_gene: TRBJ2-1
v_gene: TRBV15
d_gene: -
CDR3nt: TGTGCCACCAGCAGAGATCGGGCGGGGCGTAATGAGCAGTTCTTC
CDR3aa: CATSRDRAGRNEQFF

abundance: few
j_gene: TRBJ2-1
v_gene: TRBV11-2
d_gene: -
CDR3nt: TGTGCCAGCAGCTTAGGAGACAGCGGATACAATGAGCAGTTCTTC
CDR3aa: CASSLGDSGYNEQFF

abundance: many
j_gene: TRBJ1-2
v_gene: TRBV28
d_gene: -
CDR3nt: TGTGCCAGCCTCCCCGCCCGAAGGGGCAACTATGGCTACACCTTC
CDR3aa: CASLPARRGNYGYTF

abundance: many
j_gene: TRBJ2-1
v_gene: TRBV2
d_gene: TRBD2
CDR3nt: TGTGCCAGCAGCGGCGGGGGATACAATGAGCAGTTCTTC
CDR3aa: CASSGGGYNEQFF

abundance: -
j_gene: TRBJ2-1
v_gene: TRBV7-2
d_gene: -
CDR3nt: TGTGCCAGCAGATTAATCTCGGGGGCTTCCTACAATGAGCAGTTCTTC
CDR3aa: CASRLISGASYNEQFF

abundance: many
j_gene: TRBJ1-4
v_gene: TRBV15
d_gene: -
CDR3nt: TGTGCCACCAGCAGAGAACTAACTAATGAAAAACTGTTTTTT
CDR3aa: CATSRELTNEKLFF

abundance: many
j_gene: TRBJ2-7
v_gene: TRBV5-1
d_gene: -
CDR3nt: TGCGCCAGCAGCCCGGGGGGGAGGGGGCGGCGATACGAGCAGTACTTC
CDR3aa: CASSPGGRGRRYEQYF

abundance: many
j_gene: TRBJ2-5
v_gene: TRBV7-2
d_gene: TRBD2
CDR3nt: TGTGCCAGCAGCTTAGGCTGGGGGGGGTGGGAGACCCAGTACTTC
CDR3aa: CASSLGWGGWETQYF

abundance: -
j_gene: TRBJ2-5
v_gene: TRBV6-1
d_gene: TRBD2
CDR3nt: TGTGCCAGCAGTGATTTTCCTAGCGGGAGTTTGGAGACCCAGTACTTC
CDR3aa: CASSDFPSGSLETQYF

abundance: few
j_gene: TRBJ2-5
v_gene: TRBV10-3
d_gene: -
CDR3nt: TGTGCCATCAGTGGCCCCGGGGCCGAAGAGACCCAGTACTTC
CDR3aa: CAISGPGAEETQYF

abundance: few
j_gene: TRBJ1-2
v_gene: TRBV9
d_gene: TRBD1
CDR3nt: TGTGCCAGCAGCGTGACAGGGGCAGGGTACTATGGCTACACCTTC
CDR3aa: CASSVTGAGYYGYTF

abundance: many
j_gene: TRBJ1-2
v_gene: TRBV5-1
d_gene: -
CDR3nt: TGCGCCAGCAGCGAAACTACAGGGTCCTATGGCTACACCTTC
CDR3aa: CASSETTGSYGYTF

abundance: many
j_gene: TRBJ2-5
v_gene: TRBV29-1
d_gene: -
CDR3nt: TGCAGCGTTGAATTTTACGAGTCCGCCCAAGAGACCCAGTACTTC
CDR3aa: CSVEFYESAQETQYF

abundance: many
j_gene: TRBJ2-2
v_gene: TRBV24-1
d_gene: -
CDR3nt: TGTGCCACCAGTGATTTGGCAAGTGCGGAACCAGGGACGGCCGGGGAGCTGTTTTTT
CDR3aa: CATSDLASAEPGTAGELFF

abundance: many
j_gene: TRBJ2-7
v_gene: TRBV7-6
d_gene: -
CDR3nt: TGTGCCAGCAGCTTAGACCCATCCTACGAGCAGTACTTC
CDR3aa: CASSLDPSYEQYF

abundance: -
j_gene: TRBJ2-2
v_gene: TRBV2
d_gene: -
CDR3nt: TGTGCCAGCAGTTATAGCGGGGAGCTGTTTTTT
CDR3aa: CASSYSGELFF

abundance: many
j_gene: TRBJ1-4
v_gene: TRBV20-1
d_gene: TRBD1
CDR3nt: TGCAGTGCTCCGGACAGGGTACGGGGTGAAAAACTGTTTTTT
CDR3aa: CSAPDRVRGEKLFF

abundance: many
j_gene: TRBJ2-7
v_gene: TRBV20-1
d_gene: TRBD2
CDR3nt: TGCAGTGCTAGAGATAGCGATCTAGCGGGGGCCCTTTACGAGCAGTACTTC
CDR3aa: CSARDSDLAGALYEQYF

abundance: many
j_gene: TRBJ2-1
v_gene: TRBV5-6
d_gene: -
CDR3nt: TGTGCCAGCAGCTTCGACAGCGAGTACAATGAGCAGTTCTTC
CDR3aa: CASSFDSEYNEQFF

abundance: many
j_gene: TRBJ2-1
v_gene: TRBV7-2
d_gene: TRBD2
CDR3nt: TGTGCCAGCAGCTTACTAGCGGGAGCAAGTTTCAATGAGCAGTTCTTC
CDR3aa: CASSLLAGASFNEQFF

abundance: -
j_gene: TRBJ2-2
v_gene: TRBV20-1
d_gene: TRBD1
CDR3nt: TGCAGTGCTAGAGACCGGGACAGCCGCACCGGGGAGCTGTTTTTT
CDR3aa: CSARDRDSRTGELFF

abundance: many
j_gene: TRBJ2-1
v_gene: TRBV13
d_gene: -
CDR3nt: TGTGCCAGCAGCTTAGGGGGGGCCAATGAGCAGTTCTTC
CDR3aa: CASSLGGANEQFF

abundance: many
j_gene: TRBJ2-5
v_gene: TRBV7-9
d_gene: TRBD2
CDR3nt: TGTGCCAGCAGCTTTAGGCGGGGGGGAGAGACCCAGTACTTC
CDR3aa: CASSFRRGGETQYF

abundance: many
j_gene: TRBJ2-3
v_gene: TRBV6-5
d_gene: -
CDR3nt: TGTGCCAGCAGCCGGACATCCTACACAGATACGCAGTATTTT
CDR3aa: CASSRTSYTDTQYF

abundance: many
j_gene: TRBJ2-7
v_gene: TRBV28
d_gene: -
CDR3nt: TGTGCCAGCAGTTTACGGCGGCTCTATATAGGCTCACAGTACTTC
CDR3aa: CASSLRRLYIGSQYF

abundance: many
j_gene: TRBJ1-6
v_gene: TRBV10-3
d_gene: -
CDR3nt: TGTGCCATCAGGACCGAAACTCTGGGTTCACCCCTCCACTTT
CDR3aa: CAIRTETLGSPLHF

abundance: many
j_gene: TRBJ2-7
v_gene: TRBV15
d_gene: TRBD1
CDR3nt: TGTGCCACCAGCATCGGAGGGACAGGGGCTTCCTACGAGCAGTACTTC
CDR3aa: CATSIGGTGASYEQYF

abundance: many
j_gene: TRBJ2-5
v_gene: TRBV12-3/TRBV12-4
d_gene: TRBD1
CDR3nt: TGTGCCAGCAGTTCCGGGACAGGGGAGGGAGAGACCCAGTACTTC
CDR3aa: CASSSGTGEGETQYF

abundance: many
j_gene: TRBJ1-1
v_gene: TRBV5-1
d_gene: -
CDR3nt: TGCGCCAGCAGCGTAAGCCTGACGAACACTGAAGCTTTCTTT
CDR3aa: CASSVSLTNTEAFF

abundance: -
j_gene: TRBJ2-2
v_gene: TRBV18
d_gene: -
CDR3nt: TGTGGCTCACCAGGGGACAATGGAGCCGGGGAGCTGTTTTTT
CDR3aa: CGSPGDNGAGELFF

abundance: many
j_gene: TRBJ2-5
v_gene: TRBV5-1
d_gene: TRBD2
CDR3nt: TGCGCCAGCACTCCTAGCGGGGGGACGACCCAGTACTTC
CDR3aa: CASTPSGGTTQYF

abundance: -
j_gene: TRBJ2-7
v_gene: TRBV6-5
d_gene: -
CDR3nt: TGTGCCAGCCAAAGGGGCCCAACTTCCTACGAGCAGTACTTC
CDR3aa: CASQRGPTSYEQYF

abundance: many
j_gene: TRBJ2-7
v_gene: TRBV5-1
d_gene: TRBD2
CDR3nt: TGCGCCAGCAGTGGGTCGGGAGGGGCCTACGAGCAGTACTTC
CDR3aa: CASSGSGGAYEQYF

abundance: many
j_gene: TRBJ1-1
v_gene: TRBV7-9
d_gene: TRBD1
CDR3nt: TGTGCCAGCAGCTACAGGGGAGGGACTGAAGCTTTCTTT
CDR3aa: CASSYRGGTEAFF

abundance: many
j_gene: TRBJ2-3
v_gene: TRBV5-1
d_gene: -
CDR3nt: TGCGCCAGCAGCTTGGAGGTAGATACGCAGTATTTT
CDR3aa: CASSLEVDTQYF